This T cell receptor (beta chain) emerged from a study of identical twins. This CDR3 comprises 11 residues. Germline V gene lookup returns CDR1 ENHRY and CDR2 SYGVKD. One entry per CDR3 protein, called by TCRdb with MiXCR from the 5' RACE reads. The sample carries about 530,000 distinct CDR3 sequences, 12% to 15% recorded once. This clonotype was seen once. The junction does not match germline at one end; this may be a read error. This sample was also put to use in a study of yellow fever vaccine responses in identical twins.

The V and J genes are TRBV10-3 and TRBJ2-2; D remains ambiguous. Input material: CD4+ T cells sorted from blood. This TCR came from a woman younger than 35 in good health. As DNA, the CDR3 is TGTGCCGTCAGAGAAGCCGGGGAGCTGTTTTTT. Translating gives CAVREAGELFF.